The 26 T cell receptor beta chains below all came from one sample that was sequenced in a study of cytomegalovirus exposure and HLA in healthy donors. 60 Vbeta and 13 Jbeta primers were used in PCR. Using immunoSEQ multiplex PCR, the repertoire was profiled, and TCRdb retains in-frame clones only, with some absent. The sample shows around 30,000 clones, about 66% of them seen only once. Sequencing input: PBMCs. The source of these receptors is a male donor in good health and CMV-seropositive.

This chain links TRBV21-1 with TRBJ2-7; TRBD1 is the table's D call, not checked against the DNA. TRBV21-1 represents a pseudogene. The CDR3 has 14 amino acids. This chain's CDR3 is CASSKADRSYEQYF. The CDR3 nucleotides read TGTGCCAGCAGCAAAGCAGACAGATCCTACGAGCAGTACTTC.

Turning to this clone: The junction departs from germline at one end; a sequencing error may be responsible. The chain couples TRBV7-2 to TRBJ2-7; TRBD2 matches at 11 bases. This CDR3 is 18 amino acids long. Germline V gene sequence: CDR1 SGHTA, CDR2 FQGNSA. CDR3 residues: CATSLAEGSGGASGEQYF. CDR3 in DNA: TGTGCCACCAGCTTAGCGGAGGGTAGCGGGGGGGCGAGCGGGGAGCAGTACTTC.

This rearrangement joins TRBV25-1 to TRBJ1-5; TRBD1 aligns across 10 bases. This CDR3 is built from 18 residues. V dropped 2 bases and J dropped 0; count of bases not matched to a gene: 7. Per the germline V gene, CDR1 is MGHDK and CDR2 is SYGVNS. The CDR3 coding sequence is TGTGCCAGCAGTGAAGGGACAGGGGCCCTATATAGCAATCAGCCCCAGCATTTT. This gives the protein CASSEGTGALYSNQPQHF.

The CDR3: CASSEYGGLAGGDTQYF. The CDR3 region has the DNA TGTGCCAGCAGTGAATATGGGGGACTAGCGGGAGGAGATACGCAGTATTTT. This chain uses TRBV25-1 with TRBJ2-3, with TRBD2 matching over 15 bases. Germline loops: CDR1 MGHDK, CDR2 SYGVNS. The CDR3 is 17 amino acids. J gave up 5 bases and V 0 bases, and 3 bases lay outside the gene matches. The full variable domain, in which reference TRBV25-1 and TRBJ2-3 provide the parts outside the CDR3, is EADIYQTPRYLVIGTGKKITLECSQTMGHDKMYWYQQDPGMELHLIHYSYGVNSTEKGDLSSESTVSRIRTEHFPLTLESARPSHTSQYLCASSEYGGLAGGDTQYFGPGTRLTVL.

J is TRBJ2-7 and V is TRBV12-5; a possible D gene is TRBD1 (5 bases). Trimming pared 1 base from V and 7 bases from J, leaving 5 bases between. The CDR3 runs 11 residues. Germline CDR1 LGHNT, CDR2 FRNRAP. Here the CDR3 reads CASGLGTEQYF. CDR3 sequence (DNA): TGTGCTAGTGGTTTGGGGACAGAGCAGTACTTC.

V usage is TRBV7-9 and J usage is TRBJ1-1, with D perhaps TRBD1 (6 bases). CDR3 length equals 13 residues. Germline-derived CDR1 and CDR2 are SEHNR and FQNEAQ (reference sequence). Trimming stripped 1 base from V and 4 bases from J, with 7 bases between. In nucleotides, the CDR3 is TGTGCCAGCAGCTTAGAAGGGGGCACTGAAGCTTTCTTT. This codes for CASSLEGGTEAFF.

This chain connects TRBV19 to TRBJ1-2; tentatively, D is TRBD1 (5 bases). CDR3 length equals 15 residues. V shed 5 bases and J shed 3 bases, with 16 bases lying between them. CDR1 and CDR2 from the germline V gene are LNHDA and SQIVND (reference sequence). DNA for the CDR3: TGTGCCAGTAGTTTAATCGGCCGGGGGGACTATGGCTACACCTTC. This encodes CASSLIGRGDYGYTF.

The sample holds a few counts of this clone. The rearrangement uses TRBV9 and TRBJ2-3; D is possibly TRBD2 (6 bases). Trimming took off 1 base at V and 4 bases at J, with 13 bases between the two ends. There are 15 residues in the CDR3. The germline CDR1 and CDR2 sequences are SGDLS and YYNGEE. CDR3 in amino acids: CASSVSISSADTQYF. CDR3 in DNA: TGTGCCAGCAGCGTAAGCATCTCTAGCGCAGATACGCAGTATTTT. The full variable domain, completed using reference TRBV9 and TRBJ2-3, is DSGVTQTPKHLITATGQRVTLRCSPRSGDLSVYWYQQSLDQGLQFLIQYYNGEERAKGNILERFSAQQFPDLHSELNLSSLELGDSALYFCASSVSISSADTQYFGPGTRLTVL.

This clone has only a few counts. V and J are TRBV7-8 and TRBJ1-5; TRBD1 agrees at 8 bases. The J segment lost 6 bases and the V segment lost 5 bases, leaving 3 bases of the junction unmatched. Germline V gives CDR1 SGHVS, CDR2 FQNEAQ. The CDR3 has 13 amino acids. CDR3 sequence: CASSVQGGQPQHF. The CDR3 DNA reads TGTGCCAGCAGCGTACAGGGGGGTCAGCCCCAGCATTTT.

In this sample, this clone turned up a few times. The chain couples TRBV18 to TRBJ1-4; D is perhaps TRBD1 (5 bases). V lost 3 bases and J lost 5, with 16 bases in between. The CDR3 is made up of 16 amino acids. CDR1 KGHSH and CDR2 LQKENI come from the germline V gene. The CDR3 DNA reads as TGTGCCAGCTCACCGTCTAACCCGGGGGGAAATGAAAAACTGTTTTTT. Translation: CASSPSNPGGNEKLFF. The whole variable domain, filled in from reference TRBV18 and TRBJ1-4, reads NAGVMQNPRHLVRRRGQEARLRCSPMKGHSHVYWYRQLPEEGLKFMVYLQKENIIDESGMPKERFSAEFPKEGPSILRIQQVVRGDSAAYFCASSPSNPGGNEKLFFGSGTQLSVL.

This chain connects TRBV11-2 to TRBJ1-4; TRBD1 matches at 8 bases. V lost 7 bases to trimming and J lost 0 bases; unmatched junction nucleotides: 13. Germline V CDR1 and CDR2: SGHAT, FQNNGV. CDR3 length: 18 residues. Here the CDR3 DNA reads TGTGCCAGCACCACATTCGGGACAGGCGATGCAACTAATGAAAAACTGTTTTTT. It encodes CASTTFGTGDATNEKLFF.

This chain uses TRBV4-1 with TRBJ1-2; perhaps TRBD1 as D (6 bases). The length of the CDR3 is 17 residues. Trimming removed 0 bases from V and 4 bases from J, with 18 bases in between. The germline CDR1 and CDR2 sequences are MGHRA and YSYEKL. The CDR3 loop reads CASSQDGGTGPVYGYTF. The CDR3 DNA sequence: TGCGCCAGCAGCCAAGATGGTGGAACAGGGCCCGTCTATGGCTACACCTTC.

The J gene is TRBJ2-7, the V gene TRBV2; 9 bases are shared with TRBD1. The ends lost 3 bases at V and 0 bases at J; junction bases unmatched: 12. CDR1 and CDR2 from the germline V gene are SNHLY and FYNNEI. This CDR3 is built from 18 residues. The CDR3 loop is CASSEFGGTGLTSYEQYF. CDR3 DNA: TGTGCCAGCAGTGAGTTTGGAGGGACAGGGCTTACCTCCTACGAGCAGTACTTC.

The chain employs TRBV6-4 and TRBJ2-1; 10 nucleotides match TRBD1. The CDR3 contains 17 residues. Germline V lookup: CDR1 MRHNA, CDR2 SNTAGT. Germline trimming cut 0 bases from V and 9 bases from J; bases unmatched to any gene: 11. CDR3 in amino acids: CASSDSTPGQGFGEQFF. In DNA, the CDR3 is TGTGCCAGCAGTGACTCGACTCCGGGACAGGGGTTTGGTGAGCAGTTCTTC.

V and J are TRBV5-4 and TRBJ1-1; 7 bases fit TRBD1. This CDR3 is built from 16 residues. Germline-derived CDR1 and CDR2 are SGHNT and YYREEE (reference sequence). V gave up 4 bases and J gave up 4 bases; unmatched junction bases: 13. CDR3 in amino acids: CASSLGGGQVGTEAFF. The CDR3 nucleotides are TGTGCCAGCAGCCTCGGAGGGGGCCAGGTCGGCACTGAAGCTTTCTTT.

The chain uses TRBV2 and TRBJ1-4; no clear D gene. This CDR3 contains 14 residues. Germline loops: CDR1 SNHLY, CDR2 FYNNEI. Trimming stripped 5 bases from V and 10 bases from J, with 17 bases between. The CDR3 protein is CASSPSIGLGKLFF. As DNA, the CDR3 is TGTGCCAGCAGTCCATCGATAGGACTAGGAAAACTGTTTTTT.

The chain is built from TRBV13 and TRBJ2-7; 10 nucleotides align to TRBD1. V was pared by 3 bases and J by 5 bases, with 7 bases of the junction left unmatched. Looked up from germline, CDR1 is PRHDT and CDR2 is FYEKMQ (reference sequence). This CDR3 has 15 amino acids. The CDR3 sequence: CASSLRQGATDEQYF. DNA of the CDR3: TGTGCCAGCAGCTTGAGACAGGGGGCTACTGACGAGCAGTACTTC.

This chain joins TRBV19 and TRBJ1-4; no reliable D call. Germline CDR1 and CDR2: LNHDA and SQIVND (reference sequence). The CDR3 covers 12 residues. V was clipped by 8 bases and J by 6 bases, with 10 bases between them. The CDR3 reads CASAGSYEKLFF. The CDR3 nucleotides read TGTGCCAGTGCCGGGAGCTATGAAAAACTGTTTTTT.

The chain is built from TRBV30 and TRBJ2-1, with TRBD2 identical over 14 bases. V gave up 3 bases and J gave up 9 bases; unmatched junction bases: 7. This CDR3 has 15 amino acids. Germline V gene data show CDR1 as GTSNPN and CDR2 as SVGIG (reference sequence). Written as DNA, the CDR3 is TGTGCCTGGAGGGGACTAGCGGGAGATCGTAGTGAGCAGTTCTTC. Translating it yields CAWRGLAGDRSEQFF.

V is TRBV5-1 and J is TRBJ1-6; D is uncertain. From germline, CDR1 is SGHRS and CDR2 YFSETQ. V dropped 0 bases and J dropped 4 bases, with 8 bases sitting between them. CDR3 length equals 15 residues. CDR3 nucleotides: TGCGCCAGCAGCTTGGACAGACCTTATAATTCACCCCTCCACTTT. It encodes CASSLDRPYNSPLHF. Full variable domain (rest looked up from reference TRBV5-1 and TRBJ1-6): KAGVTQTPRYLIKTRGQQVTLSCSPISGHRSVSWYQQTPGQGLQFLFEYFSETQRNKGNFPGRFSGRQFSNSRSEMNVSTLELGDSALYLCASSLDRPYNSPLHFGNGTRLTVT.

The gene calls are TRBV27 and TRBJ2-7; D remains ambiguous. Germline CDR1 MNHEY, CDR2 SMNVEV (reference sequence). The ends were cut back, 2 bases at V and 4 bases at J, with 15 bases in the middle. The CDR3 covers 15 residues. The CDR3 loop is CASSLGLGSSYEQYF. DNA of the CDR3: TGTGCCAGCAGTTTAGGCCTGGGCTCTTCTTACGAGCAGTACTTC.

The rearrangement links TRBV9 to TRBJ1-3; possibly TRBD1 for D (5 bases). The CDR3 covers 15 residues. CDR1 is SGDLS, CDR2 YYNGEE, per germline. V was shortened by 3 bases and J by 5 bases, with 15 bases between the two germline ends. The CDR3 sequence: CASSASGTDRNTIYF. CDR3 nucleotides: TGTGCCAGCAGCGCATCCGGGACTGATAGAAACACCATATATTTT.

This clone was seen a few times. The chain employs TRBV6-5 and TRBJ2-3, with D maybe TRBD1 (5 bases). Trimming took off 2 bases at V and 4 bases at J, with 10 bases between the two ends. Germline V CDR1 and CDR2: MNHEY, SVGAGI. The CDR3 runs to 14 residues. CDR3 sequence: CASSYGAASDTQYF. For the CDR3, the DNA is TGTGCCAGCAGTTACGGGGCGGCCTCAGATACGCAGTATTTT.

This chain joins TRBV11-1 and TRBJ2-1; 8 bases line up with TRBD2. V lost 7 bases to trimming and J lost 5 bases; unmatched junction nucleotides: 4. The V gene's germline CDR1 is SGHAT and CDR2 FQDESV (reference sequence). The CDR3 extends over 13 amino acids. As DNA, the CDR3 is TGTGCCAGCACCTCCGGGGGGGACAATGAGCAGTTCTTC. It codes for CASTSGGDNEQFF.

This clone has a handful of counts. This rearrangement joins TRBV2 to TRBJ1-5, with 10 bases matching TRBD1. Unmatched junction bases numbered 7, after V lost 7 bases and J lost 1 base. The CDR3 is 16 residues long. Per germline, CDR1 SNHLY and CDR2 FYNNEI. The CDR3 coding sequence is TGTGCCAGCACCACGACAGGGGGCGCGAGCAATCAGCCCCAGCATTTT. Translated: CASTTTGGASNQPQHF.

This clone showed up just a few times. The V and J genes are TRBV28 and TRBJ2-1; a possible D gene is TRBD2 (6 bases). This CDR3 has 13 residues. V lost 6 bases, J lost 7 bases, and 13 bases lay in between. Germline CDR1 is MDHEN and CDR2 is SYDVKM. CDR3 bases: TGTGCCAGCAGACCTACTAGCAGGAATGAGCAGTTCTTC. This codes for CASRPTSRNEQFF.